One sample yielded the 8 T cell receptor beta chains listed below, sequenced in a study of OX40 agonist ivuxolimab in advanced cancers. Assay used: immunoSEQ multiplex PCR; TCRdb lists only in-frame clones, some missing. This table has some 74,000 clones, 85% to 95% appearing once. Specimen: CD4+ or CD8+ T cells sorted from blood, collected in a trial of the OX40 agonist ivuxolimab. These receptors were obtained from an adult with an advanced solid tumor such as melanoma, head and neck, liver or kidney cancer.

This clone was recorded a few times. CDR3 nucleotides: TGTGCCAGCAGCTTGGGTCCACGGGAGGGTGGCTACACCTTC. Translating gives CASSLGPREGGYTF. The chain combines TRBV5-4 with TRBJ1-2; D unresolved. Between the trimmed V and J ends, which lost 0 bases and 7 bases, there was a span of 13 bases. This CDR3 is 14 amino acids long. Germline CDR1 and CDR2: SGHNT and YYREEE (reference sequence).

This clone was seen only once. The rearrangement links TRBV6-1 to TRBJ1-5; D gene uncertain. Germline V gene lookup returns CDR1 MNHNS and CDR2 SASEGT. Trimming removed 8 bases at V and 4 bases at J, with 15 bases between. The CDR3 totals 14 residues. CDR3 protein: CASQLNVGNQPQHF. The CDR3 DNA follows: TGTGCCAGCCAGCTCAATGTGGGGAATCAGCCCCAGCATTTT.

The chain has TRBV5-1 and TRBJ2-3; either TRBD1 or TRBD2 may supply D (6 bases each). The CDR3 runs 13 residues. V was clipped by 4 bases and J by 4 bases, with 10 bases between them. Germline V lookup: CDR1 SGHRS, CDR2 YFSETQ. The CDR3 DNA follows: TGCGCCAGCAGCCTAAGGGGGGCAGATACGCAGTATTTT. Protein product: CASSLRGADTQYF.

The V and J genes are TRBV7-9 and TRBJ2-3; D may be TRBD1 or TRBD2 (5 bases each). Germline CDR1 is SEHNR and CDR2 is FQNEAQ (reference sequence). The CDR3 is 15 residues long. V lost 3 bases, J lost 2 bases, and 12 bases lay in between. The CDR3 loop is CASSFEGRPTDTQYF. For the CDR3, the DNA is TGTGCCAGCAGCTTTGAGGGGCGCCCCACAGATACGCAGTATTTT.

This clone was detected once. This chain links TRBV7-3 with TRBJ1-1; 7 bases align to TRBD1. The length of the CDR3 is 15 residues. CDR1 and CDR2 (germline): SGHTA, FQGTGA. J gave up 1 base and V 2 bases, and 4 bases lay outside the gene matches. The DNA of the CDR3 is TGTGCCAGCAGCTTAGAGGGACAGCCGAACACTGAAGCTTTCTTT. Translated: CASSLEGQPNTEAFF.

This clone was counted a single time. The chain carries TRBV7-3 and TRBJ2-5; D is uncertain. Trimming left V 1 base short and J 1 base short, with 4 bases between. This CDR3 contains 13 residues. The germline V gene has CDR1 SGHTA and CDR2 FQGTGA. CDR3 region: CASSLNAQETQYF. The CDR3 coding sequence is TGTGCCAGCAGCTTAAATGCCCAAGAGACCCAGTACTTC.

This sequence joins TRBV5-1 and TRBJ2-3; 7 nucleotides align to TRBD2. J gave up 1 base and V 1 base, and 6 bases lay outside the gene matches. This CDR3 spans 16 amino acids. CDR1 and CDR2 (germline): SGHRS, YFSETQ. The CDR3 protein is CASSLMASGGTDTQYF. Written as DNA, the CDR3 is TGCGCCAGCAGCTTGATGGCTAGCGGAGGCACAGATACGCAGTATTTT.

This sequence joins TRBV5-1 and TRBJ2-2; 8 bases agree with TRBD1. Germline V gene lookup returns CDR1 SGHRS and CDR2 YFSETQ. The CDR3 has 13 amino acids. V shed 2 bases, J shed 7 bases, and the junction held 1 base outside the gene matches. CDR3 loop: CASSFGQGGELFF. DNA of the CDR3: TGCGCCAGCAGCTTCGGACAGGGCGGGGAGCTGTTTTTT.